This TCR beta chain was captured in a study of blood T cell repertoires in COVID-19. Across the whole study: Whether acute or convalescent, the COVID-19 samples came from the United States, Italy and Spain. Sources were T cells, B-cell-depleted T cells, or PBMCs; the material itself was cDNA or gDNA.

The V and J ends lost 3 bases and 2 bases respectively, with 7 bases between them. The CDR3 is 13 residues long. TCRdb keeps only in-frame clones here, not all; method: immunoSEQ multiplex PCR. The sample consists of around 220,000 clones, 84% of them appearing once. A few counts support this clone. This rearrangement joins TRBV12-3 or TRBV12-4 to TRBJ1-2; tentatively, D is TRBD1 (5 bases). The specimen sequenced was peripheral blood. This TCR derives from a woman older than 75 with COVID-19, enrolled during active disease. CDR3 DNA sequence: TGTGCCAGCAGTTTGACAGCGAACTATGGCTACACCTTC. Encoded protein: CASSLTANYGYTF.